The 10 T cell receptor beta chains reported below all come from one sample, sequenced in a study of Graves' ophthalmopathy and Graves' hyperthyroidism. Investigators amplified TCR beta CDR3 regions from RNA transcripts. RT-PCR with HTBI primers came first, then second-round multiplex PCR. TCRdb reanalysed the multiplex PCR reads using MiXCR and keeps one entry per CDR3 protein. This sample carries 40,000 or so distinct CDR3 sequences, roughly 50% of them seen once, and the ten largest clones take approximately 24%. The specimen sequenced was peripheral blood. The receptors here all came from an adult woman with stable Graves' hyperthyroidism.

In its sample, this clonotype was seen once. A junction boundary mismatches the germline segment, possibly from a read error. J is TRBJ2-7 and V is TRBV29-1, with TRBD2 matching 8 bases. Per germline, CDR1 SQVTM and CDR2 ANQGSEA. The CDR3 consists of 12 residues. The CDR3 nucleotides read TGCAGCCAAGTTAAAGCGGGAGTCGAGCGGTACTTC. Translated, it gives CSQVKAGVERYF.

Of note for this clonotype: The DNA is left out, because the CDR3 cannot be placed on it with certainty; the CDR3 is given as TCRdb lists it. This chain uses TRBV9 with TRBJ1-2; the table's D call TRBD1 went unverified against the DNA. The CDR3 has 20 residues if both end residues are counted. Germline-derived CDR1 and CDR2 are SGDLS and YYNGEE. CDR3 protein: CASSFYICSVHRGGRYGYTF.

The genes are TRBV4-1 and TRBJ1-2; 12 bases are shared with TRBD1. The CDR3 length is 16 residues. The V gene's germline CDR1 is MGHRA and CDR2 YSYEKL. With 0 bases clipped from V and 6 bases from J, the junction kept 5 bases outside the gene matches. The CDR3 DNA follows: TGCGCCAGCAGCCAAGATTTCGGGACAGGGGGCGATGGCTACACCTTC. Its protein product is CASSQDFGTGGDGYTF.

The sample holds one count of this clonotype. V usage is TRBV15 and J usage is TRBJ1-1; D unresolved. Germline assignment: CDR1 LNHNV and CDR2 YYDKDF (reference sequence). Trimming removed 1 base at V and 1 base at J, with 16 bases between. The CDR3 length is 17 residues. Here the CDR3 DNA reads TGTGCCACCAGCAGAGGTATGCTTGGCTTCGGGAACACTGAAGCTTTCTTT. This encodes CATSRGMLGFGNTEAFF.

This clonotype was counted once. The chain links TRBV15 to TRBJ1-4; TRBD1 agrees at 7 bases. CDR1 and CDR2 (germline): LNHNV, YYDKDF (reference sequence). The CDR3 is 15 amino acids. Trimming removed 3 bases from V and 16 bases from J; junction bases left unmatched: 17. The CDR3 sequence: CATSSGDSQGEKPFF. The CDR3 DNA sequence: TGTGCCACCAGCAGCGGGGACAGTCAGGGCGAGAAGCCGTTTTTT.

The chain employs TRBV11-2 and TRBJ1-2; 10 bases are shared with TRBD1. This CDR3 region has 15 residues. Looked up from germline, CDR1 is SGHAT and CDR2 is FQNNGV. Unmatched junction bases numbered 3, after V lost 1 base and J lost 4 bases. CDR3 DNA: TGTGCCAGCAGCTTAGGACAGGGGGCCCTCTATGGCTACACCTTC. Amino acid sequence: CASSLGQGALYGYTF.

The chain recombines TRBV12-3 or TRBV12-4 with TRBJ2-5, with 7 bases that match TRBD1. With V trimmed by 7 bases and J by 1 base, 6 bases remained unmatched. The length of the CDR3 is 14 residues. Here the CDR3 DNA reads TGTGCCAGCACGGGGACAGCCTTCCAAGAGACCCAGTACTTC. Translated, it gives CASTGTAFQETQYF.

This clonotype showed up many times. The chain is built from TRBV6-5 and TRBJ1-2; D is unresolved. This CDR3 comprises 12 residues. Germline values: CDR1 MNHEY, CDR2 SVGAGI. Trimming removed 5 bases at V and 2 bases at J, with 6 bases between. The CDR3 region is CASSHENYGYTF. CDR3 sequence (DNA): TGTGCCAGCAGTCATGAAAACTATGGCTACACCTTC.

This clonotype was recorded only once. The rearrangement joins TRBV24-1 to TRBJ2-3, with 9 bases aligning to TRBD1. The trim removed 7 bases at V and 2 bases at J, leaving 6 bases unmatched. The CDR3 extends over 15 amino acids. From germline, CDR1 is KGHDR and CDR2 SFDVKD. CDR3 nucleotide sequence: TGTGCCACCAGCCCGGGGACAGGGCTCACAGATACGCAGTATTTT. It encodes CATSPGTGLTDTQYF.

This clonotype was seen a single time. V is TRBV29-1 and J is TRBJ2-2; D is possibly TRBD2 (6 bases). V was clipped by 4 bases and J by 0 bases, with 9 bases between them. This CDR3 comprises 14 residues. CDR1 and CDR2 (germline): SQVTM, ANQGSEA. The DNA for the CDR3 is TGCAGCGTTGGCCTAGCGTCGAACACCGGGGAGCTGTTTTTT. Protein product: CSVGLASNTGELFF.